The 21 T cell receptor beta chains in this list originate from one sample, sequenced in a study of T-cell memory formation after mild COVID-19. TCRdb re-called the 5' RACE reads with MiXCR, one entry per CDR3 protein. The sample shows roughly 400,000 distinct CDR3 sequences, 15% to 20% of them seen only once. The sample was PBMCs or a T cell subset sorted from them (not recorded which). The source is a man younger than 35 who had mild COVID-19 (a few samples of this study predate the infection). Cell type and time point are not known.

This clonotype was detected a few times. This rearrangement joins TRBV19 to TRBJ2-7; D remains ambiguous. The CDR3 is made up of 13 amino acids. The germline gives CDR1 LNHDA, CDR2 SQIVND (reference sequence). Trimming removed 6 bases from V and 3 bases from J, with 12 bases in between. The DNA of the CDR3 is TGTGCCAGTAGCGCAGGTTTCCGCTACGAGCAGTACTTC. Translation: CASSAGFRYEQYF.

This clonotype was counted many times. The J gene is TRBJ1-2, the V gene TRBV4-3; 7 bases align to TRBD1. This CDR3 contains 15 residues. Germline CDR1 is LGHNA and CDR2 is YSLEER. Germline trimming cut 4 bases from V and 3 bases from J; bases unmatched to any gene: 8. CDR3: CASSPRDRGDYGYTF. DNA of the CDR3: TGCGCCAGCAGCCCGCGGGACAGAGGTGACTATGGCTACACCTTC.

The chain is built from TRBV11-2 and TRBJ2-5; 9 bases map to TRBD1. The trim removed 5 bases at V and 2 bases at J, leaving 9 bases unmatched. The CDR3 spans 16 residues. Germline V CDR1 and CDR2: SGHAT, FQNNGV. The CDR3 DNA reads as TGTGCCAGCAGCGGAGAAGACAGGGGGTGGCAAGAGACCCAGTACTTC. Its translation: CASSGEDRGWQETQYF.

The J gene is TRBJ2-7, the V gene TRBV6-2 or TRBV6-3, with TRBD2 as a possible D gene (6 bases). CDR1 and CDR2 (germline): MNHEY, SVGEGT. The CDR3 spans 11 residues. Trimming shortened V by 6 bases and J by 7 bases, and 10 bases separated the two germline ends. CDR3 residues: CASRAEGEQYV. The CDR3 DNA reads TGTGCCAGCAGAGCGGAGGGAGAGCAGTACGTC.

The chain links TRBV12-3 or TRBV12-4 to TRBJ2-3, with D possibly TRBD1 on 6 matching bases. Trimming left V 5 bases short and J 4 bases short, with 16 bases between. CDR3 length: 15 amino acids. The CDR3 region has the DNA TGTGCCAGCAGTCCTGAACAGGGATCATCAGATACGCAGTATTTT. It is translated as CASSPEQGSSDTQYF.

The genes are TRBV11-2 and TRBJ2-1; D possibly corresponds to TRBD1 (6 bases). V shed 4 bases and J shed 8 bases, with 15 bases lying between them. This CDR3 has 14 amino acids. Germline V gene lookup returns CDR1 SGHAT and CDR2 FQNNGV. CDR3 nucleotides: TGTGCCAGCAGCTCAATTACAGGGAGCGATGAGCAGTTCTTC. It encodes CASSSITGSDEQFF.

The table lists this clonotype with a count of one. The chain recombines TRBV14 with TRBJ1-2; no reliable D call. V lost 3 bases to trimming and J lost 2 bases, with 7 bases between them. There are 13 residues in the CDR3. The V gene's germline CDR1 is SGHDN and CDR2 FVKESK. The CDR3 DNA reads TGTGCCAGCAGCCAGATTACCAACTATGGCTACACCTTC. Protein sequence: CASSQITNYGYTF. Filled out from reference TRBV14 and TRBJ1-2, the complete variable domain reads EAGVTQFPSHSVIEKGQTVTLRCDPISGHDNLYWYRRVMGKEIKFLLHFVKESKQDESGMPNNRFLAERTGGTYSTLKVQPAELEDSGVYFCASSQITNYGYTFGSGTRLTVV.

The V call is TRBV5-1, the J call TRBJ2-1; no reliable D call. Germline-derived CDR1 and CDR2 are SGHRS and YFSETQ. The V gene lost 0 bases and the J gene lost 2 bases, with 9 bases spanning the gap. The CDR3 has 15 amino acids. Here the CDR3 DNA reads TGCGCCAGCAGCTTGGCCTTCGGCACCTACAATGAGCAGTTCTTC. It codes for CASSLAFGTYNEQFF.

The chain combines TRBV12-3 or TRBV12-4 with TRBJ1-6; 7 nucleotides agree with TRBD1. The ends lost 6 bases at V and 9 bases at J; junction bases unmatched: 8. The CDR3 sequence is 14 residues long. CDR3 loop: CASRRGQSRSPLHF. The DNA for the CDR3 is TGTGCCAGCAGAAGGGGACAGTCTCGTTCACCCCTCCACTTT.

This clonotype turned up a few times. This rearrangement joins TRBV5-1 to TRBJ2-7; D is perhaps TRBD2 (6 bases). Looked up from germline, CDR1 is SGHRS and CDR2 is YFSETQ. V was cut by 4 bases and J by 0 bases, with 17 bases left in between. The CDR3 covers 16 residues. This CDR3 is CASSGDLRDFSYEQYF. Written as DNA, the CDR3 is TGCGCCAGCAGCGGGGACCTCCGGGACTTCTCCTACGAGCAGTACTTC. The full variable domain, rest sourced from reference TRBV5-1 and TRBJ2-7, is KAGVTQTPRYLIKTRGQQVTLSCSPISGHRSVSWYQQTPGQGLQFLFEYFSETQRNKGNFPGRFSGRQFSNSRSEMNVSTLELGDSALYLCASSGDLRDFSYEQYFGPGTRLTVT.

The chain uses TRBV10-3 and TRBJ2-5, with D perhaps matching TRBD1 (5 bases). Trimming removed 6 bases at V and 4 bases at J, with 15 bases between. The V gene's germline CDR1 is ENHRY and CDR2 SYGVKD. CDR3 length: 14 residues. CDR3 residues: CAISSILRVETQYF. The DNA for the CDR3 is TGTGCCATCAGCTCCATCCTCAGGGTAGAGACCCAGTACTTC.

The genes are TRBV12-3 or TRBV12-4 and TRBJ1-1; no definite D call. V was trimmed by 8 bases and J by 4 bases, leaving 11 bases between them. The CDR3 runs to 12 residues. In nucleotides, the CDR3 is TGTGCCAGCGGATTTGGGTCCACTGAAGCTTTCTTT. Its protein is CASGFGSTEAFF.

The V call is TRBV9, the J call TRBJ2-2; perhaps TRBD2 as D (6 bases). Looked up from germline, CDR1 is SGDLS and CDR2 is YYNGEE. V was pared by 2 bases and J by 6 bases, with 11 bases between. The CDR3 is 14 residues long. The CDR3 coding sequence is TGTGCCAGCAGCGTCGGGGGTGGGTCCGGGGAGCTGTTTTTT. Amino acid sequence: CASSVGGGSGELFF. The whole variable domain, filled in from reference TRBV9 and TRBJ2-2, reads DSGVTQTPKHLITATGQRVTLRCSPRSGDLSVYWYQQSLDQGLQFLIQYYNGEERAKGNILERFSAQQFPDLHSELNLSSLELGDSALYFCASSVGGGSGELFFGEGSRLTVL.

This clonotype has a handful of counts. CDR3 loop: CSAQRPTYNEQFF. As DNA, the CDR3 is TGCAGCGCCCAGAGACCGACCTACAATGAGCAGTTCTTC. The genes are TRBV29-1 and TRBJ2-1; D ambiguous. This CDR3 spans 13 amino acids. Trimming shortened V by 7 bases and J by 2 bases, and 12 bases separated the two germline ends. The germline CDR1 and CDR2 sequences are SQVTM and ANQGSEA.

The genes are TRBV20-1 and TRBJ2-5; 8 bases agree with TRBD2. V shed 3 bases and J 5 bases; nucleotides not matched to a gene: 2. The germline V gene has CDR1 DFQATT and CDR2 SNEGSKA (reference sequence). The CDR3 consists of 12 residues. This CDR3 is CSASGGDETQYF. CDR3 bases: TGCAGTGCTAGCGGGGGGGACGAGACCCAGTACTTC.

This chain joins TRBV7-2 and TRBJ1-2; D uncertain. The ends were cut back, 5 bases at V and 7 bases at J, with 8 bases in the middle. In germline, CDR1 is SGHTA, CDR2 FQGNSA. The CDR3 is 11 residues long. The CDR3 is CASSAFVGYTF. Written as DNA, the CDR3 is TGTGCCAGCAGCGCGTTTGTTGGCTACACCTTC.

This clonotype was seen at least ten times. This chain joins TRBV11-2 and TRBJ1-2, with TRBD1 matching over 8 bases. The V and J ends lost 4 bases and 2 bases, in that order; junction bases with no gene match: 6. The CDR3 has 15 amino acids. Germline V lookup: CDR1 SGHAT, CDR2 FQNNGV. The CDR3 bases are TGTGCCAGCAGCTCGATCCGGACAGGGAACTATGGCTACACCTTC. It yields the protein CASSSIRTGNYGYTF.

This clonotype was counted only a few times. The V gene is TRBV7-8, the J gene TRBJ2-3; TRBD2 agrees at 8 bases. This CDR3 spans 14 amino acids. After removal of 10 bases from V and 3 bases from J, the junction contained 9 bases not matched to a gene. Germline V lookup: CDR1 SGHVS, CDR2 FQNEAQ. CDR3 in DNA: TGTGCCACTGGGCGGCCGGGGGGGACAGATACGCAGTATTTT. Its protein is CATGRPGGTDTQYF. Based on the CDR3 plus reference TRBV7-8 and TRBJ2-3, the full variable domain is GAGVSQSPRYKVAKRGQDVALRCDPISGHVSLFWYQQALGQGPEFLTYFQNEAQLDKSGLPSDRFFAERPEGSVSTLKIQRTQQEDSAVYLCATGRPGGTDTQYFGPGTRLTVL.

In its sample, this clonotype was seen a few times. The V gene is TRBV11-3, the J gene TRBJ2-1, with no clear D. V dropped 5 bases and J dropped 3 bases, with 14 bases sitting between them. Germline values: CDR1 SGHNT, CDR2 YENEEA. The CDR3 runs to 15 residues. CDR3 loop: CASSQRTPGYNEQFF. DNA for the CDR3: TGTGCCAGCAGCCAGAGGACCCCTGGCTACAATGAGCAGTTCTTC.

This clonotype was seen only a few times. The chain joins TRBV6-2 or TRBV6-3 to TRBJ2-7; D gene uncertain. The CDR3 is 16 residues long. Germline-derived CDR1 and CDR2 are MNHEY and SVGEGT. V shed 2 bases and J shed 1 base, with 15 bases lying between them. The CDR3 DNA sequence: TGTGCCAGCAGTTACGGGATAGTGCCTAGATCCTACGAGCAGTACGTC. Translated: CASSYGIVPRSYEQYV.

The rearrangement links TRBV6-2 or TRBV6-3 to TRBJ2-1, with no clear D. V dropped 3 bases and J dropped 1 base, with 10 bases sitting between them. The germline V gene has CDR1 MNHEY and CDR2 SVGEGT. CDR3 size: 15 residues. This CDR3 is CASSYSSASYNEQFF. For the CDR3, the DNA is TGTGCCAGCAGTTATTCATCGGCTTCCTACAATGAGCAGTTCTTC.